A selection of T cell receptor beta chains follows, all from one sample in a study of blood T cells in healthy people across ages. TCRdb reanalysed the 5' RACE reads using MiXCR and keeps one entry per CDR3 protein. The sample lists 800,000 or so distinct CDR3 sequences; 55% to 65% were seen once. Sequences were obtained from blood. The receptor source for this set is a man aged 30 to 45 in good health. Both conserved end residues are part of each CDR3. A D gene is named only where the DNA matches it firmly. Clone size appears in some rows only: once, few, many, or a class for an expanded clone.

V gene: TRBV7-2; J gene: TRBJ2-4; D gene: TRBD1; clone size: few; CDR3 DNA: TGTGCCAGCAGCTTAGCGAAGGACAGGGTGCAGTACTTC; CDR3 protein: CASSLAKDRVQYF
V gene: TRBV3-1; J gene: TRBJ2-5; D gene: TRBD2; clone size: -; CDR3 DNA: TGTGCCAGGCTCAACTCTGGACTAGCGGGAGTTCAAGAGACCCAGTACTTC; CDR3 protein: CARLNSGLAGVQETQYF
V gene: TRBV12-3/TRBV12-4; J gene: TRBJ1-2; D gene: -; clone size: -; CDR3 DNA: TGTGCCAGCAACCAGGGAGTAGGTGGCTACACCTTC; CDR3 protein: CASNQGVGGYTF
V gene: TRBV7-2; J gene: TRBJ2-5; D gene: -; clone size: -; CDR3 DNA: TGTGCCAGCAGCCGCCAAGGACGGAACCAAGAGACCCAGTACTTC; CDR3 protein: CASSRQGRNQETQYF
V gene: TRBV7-2; J gene: TRBJ2-3; D gene: TRBD2; clone size: -; CDR3 DNA: TGTGCCAGCAGCTTAGTGGGGGGGATGAGCACAGATACGCAGTATTTT; CDR3 protein: CASSLVGGMSTDTQYF
V gene: TRBV6-5; J gene: TRBJ2-7; D gene: -; clone size: few; CDR3 DNA: TGTGCCAGCAGTCCGAGTCAACCTGCCTACGAGCAGTACTTC; CDR3 protein: CASSPSQPAYEQYF
V gene: TRBV6-5; J gene: TRBJ1-1; D gene: TRBD1; clone size: once; CDR3 DNA: TGTGCCAGCAGTTACTCGCAGGGGGAGAACACTGAAGCTTTCTTT; CDR3 protein: CASSYSQGENTEAFF
V gene: TRBV6-4; J gene: TRBJ2-3; D gene: TRBD2; clone size: -; CDR3 DNA: TGTGCCAGCAAAAAGACTAGCGGGGGGACAGATACGCAGTATTTT; CDR3 protein: CASKKTSGGTDTQYF
V gene: TRBV7-2; J gene: TRBJ1-2; D gene: TRBD1; clone size: few; CDR3 DNA: TGTGCCAGCAGCCCGCGGACAGGGATCTATGGCTACACCTTC; CDR3 protein: CASSPRTGIYGYTF
V gene: TRBV6-1; J gene: TRBJ2-1; D gene: -; clone size: many; CDR3 DNA: TGTGCCAGCAGTGAGAAAGGGGAAACGGATGAGCAGTTCTTC; CDR3 protein: CASSEKGETDEQFF
V gene: TRBV29-1; J gene: TRBJ2-7; D gene: -; clone size: -; CDR3 DNA: TGCAGCGTTACGGACAGCTACGAGCAGTACTTC; CDR3 protein: CSVTDSYEQYF
V gene: TRBV14; J gene: TRBJ2-3; D gene: -; clone size: once; CDR3 DNA: TGTGCCTGCAGCCGAGAGGGGATCACAGATACGCAGTATTTT; CDR3 protein: CACSREGITDTQYF
V gene: TRBV7-9; J gene: TRBJ2-3; D gene: -; clone size: -; CDR3 DNA: TGTGCCAGCAGCTCCCCGGGCCTTGGCACAGATACGCAGTATTTT; CDR3 protein: CASSSPGLGTDTQYF
V gene: TRBV28; J gene: TRBJ2-7; D gene: TRBD1; clone size: -; CDR3 DNA: TGTGCCAGCAGTGCCGGGACAGCAACAGACTACGAGCAGTACTTC; CDR3 protein: CASSAGTATDYEQYF
V gene: TRBV6-1; J gene: TRBJ1-5; D gene: -; clone size: -; CDR3 DNA: TGTGCCAGCAGTGAAAGCGGGGGGCAGCCCCAGCATTTT; CDR3 protein: CASSESGGQPQHF
V gene: TRBV7-2; J gene: TRBJ1-2; D gene: -; clone size: few; CDR3 DNA: TGTGCCAGCAGCTTACATCGGACAGAAGCGGATGGCTACACCTTC; CDR3 protein: CASSLHRTEADGYTF
V gene: TRBV7-8; J gene: TRBJ2-5; D gene: -; clone size: few; CDR3 DNA: TGTGCCAGCAGCCTCCCCGCAGGGAGTCAAGAGACCCAGTACTTC; CDR3 protein: CASSLPAGSQETQYF
V gene: TRBV9; J gene: TRBJ2-2; D gene: -; clone size: few; CDR3 DNA: TGTGCCAGCAGCCCAGCAGGGCGAGGCACCGGGGAGCTGTTTTTT; CDR3 protein: CASSPAGRGTGELFF
V gene: TRBV3-1; J gene: TRBJ2-1; D gene: -; clone size: -; CDR3 DNA: TGTGCCAGCAGCCAAGGCCAGGAAGTTACCTACAATGAGCAGTTCTTC; CDR3 protein: CASSQGQEVTYNEQFF
V gene: TRBV6-1; J gene: TRBJ2-5; D gene: -; clone size: -; CDR3 DNA: TGTGCCAGCAGCGTCGACAGGCTCGAGACCCAGTACTTC; CDR3 protein: CASSVDRLETQYF
V gene: TRBV12-3/TRBV12-4; J gene: TRBJ2-3; D gene: TRBD2; clone size: few; CDR3 DNA: TGTGCCAGCAGTCTTAGCGGGGTCAGCACAGATACGCAGTATTTT; CDR3 protein: CASSLSGVSTDTQYF
V gene: TRBV25-1; J gene: TRBJ2-7; D gene: -; clone size: -; CDR3 DNA: TGTGCCAGCAGTTTGGACCTTAGAGGCTACGAGCAGTACTTC; CDR3 protein: CASSLDLRGYEQYF
V gene: TRBV20-1; J gene: TRBJ2-5; D gene: TRBD2; clone size: once; CDR3 DNA: TGCAGTGCTAGGGCTAGCGGGGGGACACTCCAAGAGACCCAGTACTTC; CDR3 protein: CSARASGGTLQETQYF
V gene: TRBV27; J gene: TRBJ2-5; D gene: -; clone size: -; CDR3 DNA: TGTGCCAGCAGTCGGACGGATGACGAGACCCAGTACTTC; CDR3 protein: CASSRTDDETQYF
V gene: TRBV4-1; J gene: TRBJ2-7; D gene: -; clone size: -; CDR3 DNA: TGCGCCAGCAGCCAAGAGCCGGGACGTTACGAGCAGTACTTC; CDR3 protein: CASSQEPGRYEQYF
V gene: TRBV7-2; J gene: TRBJ1-4; D gene: -; clone size: -; CDR3 DNA: TGTGCCAGCAGCTTAGAGTCCAGCCTCGTGGAAAAACTGTTTTTT; CDR3 protein: CASSLESSLVEKLFF
V gene: TRBV7-9; J gene: TRBJ2-1; D gene: TRBD1; clone size: -; CDR3 DNA: TGTGCCAGCAGCTCTTCCGGGACAGGGTTGGGCCCCCTATACAATGAGCAGTTCTTC; CDR3 protein: CASSSSGTGLGPLYNEQFF
V gene: TRBV29-1; J gene: TRBJ1-3; D gene: -; clone size: -; CDR3 DNA: TGCAGCGTTGATATGTCCGGTTCTGGAAACACCATATATTTT; CDR3 protein: CSVDMSGSGNTIYF
V gene: TRBV6-4; J gene: TRBJ2-1; D gene: -; clone size: -; CDR3 DNA: TGTGCCAGCAGTGACTCAGCGGTTAGCTCCTACAATGAGCAGTTCTTC; CDR3 protein: CASSDSAVSSYNEQFF